This T cell receptor beta chain derives from a study of blood T cell repertoires in COVID-19. In the study overall: Samples of COVID-19 (acute and convalescent) were obtained from the United States, Italy and Spain.

Original data processing: How many nucleated cells were present was estimated from reference gene primer amplification. The assay was immunoSEQ multiplex PCR, and TCRdb's table has in-frame clones only and misses some. V and J calls and clone size are those listed in that table; D and trimming were worked out from the DNA. Of over 50,000 clones listed, 78% are singletons. Per the germline V gene, CDR1 is SGHRS and CDR2 is YFSETQ. Unmatched junction bases numbered 7, after V lost 4 bases and J lost 8 bases. This CDR3 has 14 amino acids. Only a few counts were recorded for this clone. This receptor was obtained from a human donor with active or convalescent COVID-19. The donor label of this sample is uncertain. Sequences were obtained from peripheral blood. The rearrangement links TRBV5-1 to TRBJ1-4; TRBD1 matches 8 bases. The CDR3 nucleotides read TGCGCCAGCAGCCATGACAGGGGCAGAGAAAAACTGTTTTTT. It specifies CASSHDRGREKLFF.